Sequencing of this T cell receptor (beta chain) was carried out in a study of T cell repertoires in cytomegalovirus infection. Overall study findings and caveats: In two of eight donors, the top clonotype was HLA-C-restricted CMV-specific. Public TCR beta family frequency separated CMV-and-HLA carriers, including in an independent cohort.

As concerns this clonotype: Its specificity is unknown.

TCRdb passed the reads through MiXCR, listing each CDR3 protein once. The data show around 300,000 distinct CDR3 sequences, more than 8% seen once. The sample taken for sequencing was PBMCs. This receptor was obtained from a human donor in good health (CMV status not recorded). Some clones in this sample may be carry-over from other donors' samples.

CDR3 in amino acids: CASSQSGQLNNTF. CDR3 DNA: TGTGCCAGCAGCCAAAGCGGACAGCTAAATAACACCTTC. The V gene is TRBV7-9, the J gene TRBJ1-2, with D possibly matching TRBD1 (6 bases). CDR1 and CDR2 from the germline V gene are SEHNR and FQNEAQ (reference sequence). This CDR3 has 13 residues. Trimming removed 5 bases from V and 12 bases from J, with 19 bases in between.